The clone carrying this TCR beta chain was counted only a few times. The data originate from a study of T cell changes during pregnancy in multiple sclerosis. Repertoires were generated with immunoSEQ multiplex PCR, while TCRdb's copy carries only in-frame clones and drops some. The repertoire holds about 100,000 clones, with roughly 90% as singletons. The CDR3 runs 15 residues. Trimming stripped 5 bases from V and 3 bases from J, with 14 bases between. The germline gives CDR1 SGHVS, CDR2 FQNEAQ. This TCR came from a female donor with multiple sclerosis, enrolled in a pregnancy study. This chain connects TRBV7-8 to TRBJ1-5; perhaps TRBD1 as D (6 bases). This material consisted of peripheral blood, taken after pregnancy. The CDR3 DNA sequence: TGTGCCAGCAGCGTAAACAGGGTTCACAATCAGCCCCAGCATTTT. Translated: CASSVNRVHNQPQHF.